A selection of T cell receptor beta chains follows, all from one sample in a study of shared clonotypes between healthy human individuals. TCRdb's table, derived via immunoSEQ multiplex PCR, lists solely in-frame clones and lacks some. This table holds about 490,000 clones, over 70% found once. The sample consisted of PBMCs. The origin of the receptors is a woman aged 40 to 50 in good health. Some clones in this sample may be carry-over from other donors' samples. Both conserved end residues are part of each CDR3. Fields, in order: clone size, V gene, J gene, D gene, CDR3 protein, CDR3 DNA. The D gene is left open where the match is weak. For some rows the clone size is stated as once, few or many, or as a class when expanded; others skip it.

>.|TRBV4-1|TRBJ1-1|TRBD1
CASSRYQGAGVNTEAFF
TGCGCCAGCAGTCGCTATCAGGGGGCAGGAGTGAACACTGAAGCTTTCTTT
>once|TRBV19|TRBJ2-2|TRBD2
CASSKLAGGFDTGELFF
TGTGCCAGTAGTAAACTAGCGGGAGGTTTTGACACCGGGGAGCTGTTTTTT
>.|TRBV30|TRBJ2-7|TRBD2
CASKAGGGYEQYF
TGTGCCTCCAAGGCGGGAGGGGGGTACGAGCAGTACTTC
>.|TRBV9|TRBJ2-1|.
CASSYDYLSYNEQFF
TGTGCCAGCAGTTATGACTACCTCTCCTACAATGAGCAGTTCTTC
>.|TRBV10-2|TRBJ1-2|.
CASSERSGTPSGYTF
TGCGCCAGCAGTGAGCGGAGTGGGACACCGTCTGGCTACACCTTC
>.|TRBV7-2|TRBJ1-1|.
CASSFARGARDTEAFF
TGTGCCAGCAGCTTTGCACGGGGGGCGCGGGACACTGAAGCTTTCTTT
>.|TRBV19|TRBJ1-4|.
CASSRGGKLFF
TGTGCCAGTAGCCGAGGAGGAAAACTGTTTTTT
>.|TRBV7-8|TRBJ2-7|.
CTSSSLRYPPHEQYF
TGTACCAGCAGTTCCCTCCGCTACCCACCCCACGAGCAGTACTTC
>many|TRBV27|TRBJ2-7|.
CASSLNRAGYEQYF
TGTGCCAGCAGCCTTAACAGGGCAGGGTACGAGCAGTACTTC
>.|TRBV28|TRBJ1-1|.
CASTFDRYTEAFF
TGTGCCAGCACTTTCGACAGGTATACTGAAGCTTTCTTT
>.|TRBV18|TRBJ1-1|TRBD1
CASSPSGGGARLWDTEAFF
TGTGCCAGCTCACCATCTGGAGGGGGCGCGAGGTTGTGGGACACTGAAGCTTTCTTT
>.|TRBV7-2|TRBJ2-5|.
CASSLWAQETQYF
TGTGCCAGCAGCTTATGGGCTCAAGAGACCCAGTACTTC
>.|TRBV7-9|TRBJ1-1|.
CASSRLGGVEAFF
TGTGCCAGCAGCCGACTCGGGGGAGTTGAAGCTTTCTTT